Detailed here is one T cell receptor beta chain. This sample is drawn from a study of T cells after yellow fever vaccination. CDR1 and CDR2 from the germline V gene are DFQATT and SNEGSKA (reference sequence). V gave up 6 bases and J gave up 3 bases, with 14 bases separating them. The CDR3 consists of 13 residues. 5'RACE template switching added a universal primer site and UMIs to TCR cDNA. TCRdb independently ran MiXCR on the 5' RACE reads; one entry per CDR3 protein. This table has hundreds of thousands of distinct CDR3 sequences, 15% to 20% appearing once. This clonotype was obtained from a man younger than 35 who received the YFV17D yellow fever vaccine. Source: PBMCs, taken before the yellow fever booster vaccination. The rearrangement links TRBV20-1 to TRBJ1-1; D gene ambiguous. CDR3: CSAPISPDTEAFF. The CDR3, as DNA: TGCAGTGCACCCATTAGTCCGGACACTGAAGCTTTCTTT.